This entry lists 23 T cell receptor beta chains sequenced from one sample in a study of shared clonotypes between healthy human individuals. Measured with immunoSEQ multiplex PCR; TCRdb has only the in-frame clones, and not every one. The sample has about 530,000 clones, roughly 95% seen once. Sequenced sample: naive CD4+ T cells sorted from blood. Subset defined: CD45RA+ positively selected. The source is a woman in her thirties in good health.

The gene calls are TRBV9 and TRBJ2-5; 7 nucleotides align to TRBD1. Unmatched junction bases numbered 12, after V lost 0 bases and J lost 1 base. The germline CDR1 and CDR2 sequences are SGDLS and YYNGEE. The CDR3 runs to 18 residues. The CDR3 loop reads CASSVGTGRTWGQETQYF. The CDR3 DNA sequence: TGTGCCAGCAGCGTAGGGACAGGAAGAACATGGGGCCAAGAGACCCAGTACTTC.

The rearrangement links TRBV9 to TRBJ1-1; D possibly corresponds to TRBD1 (5 bases). CDR1 and CDR2 (germline): SGDLS, YYNGEE. The CDR3 has 14 residues. V dropped 0 bases and J dropped 2 bases, with 8 bases sitting between them. The CDR3 coding sequence is TGTGCCAGCAGCGTAGGCAGGGAAAACACTGAAGCTTTCTTT. Translated: CASSVGRENTEAFF.

The rearrangement uses TRBV28 and TRBJ1-5, with D possibly matching TRBD1 (5 bases). Germline values: CDR1 MDHEN, CDR2 SYDVKM. This CDR3 is 15 amino acids long. Trimming took 7 bases from V and 1 from J, leaving 14 bases between them. CDR3 bases: TGTGCCAGCACTCCGGCAGGGATAAGCAATCAGCCCCAGCATTTT. The encoded protein is CASTPAGISNQPQHF.

This chain connects TRBV5-6 to TRBJ2-7; D is unresolved. CDR3 length: 14 residues. CDR1 is SGHDT, CDR2 YYEEEE, per germline. The V gene lost 4 bases and the J gene lost 4 bases, with 15 bases spanning the gap. CDR3 nucleotide sequence: TGTGCCAGCAGCCTGGGTGGGCTAGTGTACGAGCAGTACTTC. Amino acids: CASSLGGLVYEQYF. Complete variable domain (other parts from reference TRBV5-6 and TRBJ2-7): DAGVTQSPTHLIKTRGQQVTLRCSPKSGHDTVSWYQQALGQGPQFIFQYYEEEERQRGNFPDRFSGHQFPNYSSELNVNALLLGDSALYLCASSLGGLVYEQYFGPGTRLTVT.

This rearrangement joins TRBV28 to TRBJ1-2; 12 bases align to TRBD1. Germline CDR1 and CDR2: MDHEN and SYDVKM. This CDR3 comprises 17 residues. J gave up 4 bases and V 5 bases, and 11 bases lay outside the gene matches. The CDR3 reads CASSHSGTGGGIYGYTF. The CDR3 coding sequence is TGTGCCAGCAGTCACTCCGGGACAGGGGGCGGTATCTATGGCTACACCTTC.

The chain recombines TRBV28 with TRBJ2-3; D ambiguous. Trimming took 5 bases from V and 5 from J, leaving 8 bases between them. This CDR3 has 12 amino acids. From germline, CDR1 is MDHEN and CDR2 SYDVKM. The CDR3 sequence: CASSMGEDTQYF. The CDR3 nucleotides read TGTGCCAGCAGTATGGGTGAAGATACGCAGTATTTT.

The V gene is TRBV10-3, the J gene TRBJ2-5; 12 bases are a match to TRBD2. The CDR3 totals 15 residues. The V gene end was trimmed by 6 bases and the J gene end by 4 bases; junction bases not matched to a gene: 6. Germline-derived CDR1 and CDR2 are ENHRY and SYGVKD. CDR3 loop: CAIRDTSGRRETQYF. DNA for the CDR3: TGTGCCATCAGGGATACTAGCGGGAGGCGAGAGACCCAGTACTTC.

This chain links TRBV14 with TRBJ2-6, with 8 bases aligning to TRBD1. The J segment lost 1 base and the V segment lost 3 bases, leaving 14 bases of the junction unmatched. The CDR3 covers 20 residues. CDR1 is SGHDN and CDR2 is FVKESK in the germline V gene. The CDR3 here is CASSHIQGAPTPSGANVLTF. The CDR3 DNA is TGTGCCAGCAGCCATATTCAGGGGGCGCCCACTCCATCTGGGGCCAACGTCCTGACTTTC.

This chain links TRBV19 with TRBJ2-7; 9 nucleotides agree with TRBD1. Germline V gene sequence: CDR1 LNHDA, CDR2 SQIVND (reference sequence). The junction had 10 bases not matched to a gene; V was cut back by 6 bases and J by 4 bases. The CDR3 totals 15 residues. CDR3 protein: CASSRQGTGLYEQYF. The DNA for the CDR3 is TGTGCCAGTAGCCGGCAGGGGACAGGGCTGTACGAGCAGTACTTC.

V is TRBV11-3 and J is TRBJ2-1; possibly TRBD1 for D (5 bases). CDR1 is SGHNT, CDR2 YENEEA, per germline. V was trimmed by 1 base and J by 0 bases, leaving 16 bases between them. The CDR3 loop spans 18 amino acids. The CDR3 coding sequence is TGTGCCAGCAGCTTAGGGTGGGGCCCTGGCAACTCCTACAATGAGCAGTTCTTC. Its protein product is CASSLGWGPGNSYNEQFF.

The chain joins TRBV14 to TRBJ2-2, with no clear D. Germline assignment: CDR1 SGHDN and CDR2 FVKESK. V was clipped by 4 bases and J by 6 bases, with 9 bases between them. This CDR3 is built from 13 residues. CDR3 bases: TGTGCCAGCAGCCCCTATACAGCCGGGGAGCTGTTTTTT. Translating gives CASSPYTAGELFF.

The chain has TRBV29-1 and TRBJ1-4; D is possibly TRBD1 (5 bases). CDR1 and CDR2 (germline): SQVTM, ANQGSEA. V gave up 7 bases and J gave up 4 bases, with 10 bases separating them. The CDR3 has 12 residues. The CDR3 loop reads CSATVYNEKLFF. The CDR3 region has the DNA TGCAGCGCGACAGTGTATAATGAAAAACTGTTTTTT.

The chain couples TRBV7-9 to TRBJ1-1, with D possibly TRBD1 on 6 matching bases. Trimming removed 1 base from V and 2 bases from J, with 14 bases in between. CDR1 is SEHNR and CDR2 is FQNEAQ in the germline V gene (reference sequence). The CDR3 spans 16 residues. CDR3 nucleotide sequence: TGTGCCAGCAGCTTAGGGCAGGGGCTCGACAACACTGAAGCTTTCTTT. Its translation is CASSLGQGLDNTEAFF.

The J gene is TRBJ2-1, the V gene TRBV18; D gene unclear. Trimming took off 3 bases at V and 9 bases at J, with 6 bases between the two ends. Germline assignment: CDR1 KGHSH and CDR2 LQKENI. CDR3 length: 11 residues. The CDR3, as DNA: TGTGCCAGCTCACCGGCCGGTGAGCAGTTCTTC. Protein sequence: CASSPAGEQFF.

The chain links TRBV2 to TRBJ2-2, with D perhaps matching TRBD1 (7 bases). Trimming took off 5 bases at V and 6 bases at J, with 16 bases between the two ends. Germline V gives CDR1 SNHLY, CDR2 FYNNEI. There are 15 residues in the CDR3. CDR3 sequence (DNA): TGTGCCAGCAGTCCTTCAGCAGGGGGGCCCGGGGAGCTGTTTTTT. Translation gives CASSPSAGGPGELFF.

CDR3 protein: CASRLIIGRSLSYEQYF. CDR3 nucleotide sequence: TGTGCCAGCAGACTGATTATCGGACGGTCGCTCTCCTACGAGCAGTACTTC. The rearrangement uses TRBV28 and TRBJ2-7; no clear D gene. The CDR3 is 17 amino acids. V lost 6 bases, J lost 0 bases, and 21 bases lay in between. Germline CDR1 MDHEN, CDR2 SYDVKM.

The chain employs TRBV11-3 and TRBJ2-2, with 12 positions matching TRBD2. The CDR3 runs to 15 residues. Germline lookup yields CDR1 SGHNT and CDR2 YENEEA. J was trimmed by 5 bases and V by 5 bases; bases with no gene match: 3. CDR3 in amino acids: CASSQGTSGTGELFF. The CDR3 bases are TGTGCCAGCAGCCAGGGGACTAGCGGGACCGGGGAGCTGTTTTTT.

The rearrangement uses TRBV15 and TRBJ2-3; D ambiguous. The CDR3 extends over 15 amino acids. Germline assignment: CDR1 LNHNV and CDR2 YYDKDF (reference sequence). The germline V and J ends were trimmed by 5 bases and 4 bases, with 16 bases remaining between them. CDR3 bases: TGTGCCACCAGCCAAAGACCCTTTAGGGCAGATACGCAGTATTTT. Translating gives CATSQRPFRADTQYF.

This rearrangement joins TRBV28 to TRBJ2-3; TRBD1 matches at 8 bases. There are 16 residues in the CDR3. Germline V gives CDR1 MDHEN, CDR2 SYDVKM. Losses at the gene ends were 4 bases for V and 2 bases for J; bases not matched to a gene: 8. The CDR3 loop is CASSSPGTGSTDTQYF. The CDR3 region has the DNA TGTGCCAGCAGTTCTCCCGGGACAGGCTCCACAGATACGCAGTATTTT.

This chain uses TRBV11-2 with TRBJ2-5; 11 nucleotides align to TRBD2. Germline trimming cut 5 bases from V and 5 bases from J; bases unmatched to any gene: 16. The V gene's germline CDR1 is SGHAT and CDR2 FQNNGV. This CDR3 has 18 amino acids. Written as DNA, the CDR3 is TGTGCCAGCAGCCCTAACGGGGGTAGCGGGAGGGGGCGGGAGACCCAGTACTTC. This translates into CASSPNGGSGRGRETQYF.

CDR3 residues: CASSLAGLVNEQFF. CDR3 DNA: TGTGCCAGCAGCTTGGCTGGACTAGTCAATGAGCAGTTCTTC. The rearrangement links TRBV5-6 to TRBJ2-1, with 7 bases lining up with TRBD2. Germline V gives CDR1 SGHDT, CDR2 YYEEEE. The CDR3 is made up of 14 amino acids. V lost 0 bases, J lost 6 bases, and 3 bases stayed unmatched.

The V gene is TRBV7-6, the J gene TRBJ2-7; D may match TRBD1 or TRBD2 (5 bases each). V was shortened by 1 base and J by 5 bases, with 15 bases between the two germline ends. Germline V gene data show CDR1 as SGHVS and CDR2 as FNYEAQ. The CDR3 loop spans 15 amino acids. CDR3 in DNA: TGTGCCAGCAGCTTAGACTACGGGGCGGATAACGAGCAGTACTTC. Translated: CASSLDYGADNEQYF.

In the case of this clone: The same CDR3 arises from other DNA sequences in this sample as well. This chain uses TRBV28 with TRBJ2-3, with 7 bases that match TRBD2. CDR3 size: 15 residues. Trimming removed 2 bases from V and 3 bases from J; junction bases left unmatched: 5. CDR1 MDHEN and CDR2 SYDVKM come from the germline V gene. The CDR3 loop reads CASSLGGRGTDTQYF. The CDR3 region has the DNA TGTGCCAGCAGTTTAGGAGGGCGGGGGACAGATACGCAGTATTTT.